This T cell receptor beta chain was obtained from a study of blood T cell repertoires in COVID-19. Turning to the study itself: There were acute and convalescent COVID-19 samples, and they came from the United States, Italy and Spain.

The data were produced by immunoSEQ multiplex PCR, yet TCRdb's version contains in-frame clones alone and is incomplete. Here the sample spans hundreds of thousands of clones, around 87% being singletons. This clone has just one count. The CDR3 has 14 amino acids. The germline gives CDR1 LNHNV, CDR2 YYDKDF (reference sequence). Between the trimmed V and J ends, which lost 5 bases and 0 bases, there was a span of 9 bases. This receptor was obtained from a woman in her twenties or thirties who had recovered from COVID-19. Sequenced material: peripheral blood. The chain combines TRBV15 with TRBJ2-3, with D possibly being TRBD2 (5 bases). CDR3 DNA: TGTGCCACCAGCGAGGCGGGTAGCACAGATACGCAGTATTTT. Amino acids: CATSEAGSTDTQYF.